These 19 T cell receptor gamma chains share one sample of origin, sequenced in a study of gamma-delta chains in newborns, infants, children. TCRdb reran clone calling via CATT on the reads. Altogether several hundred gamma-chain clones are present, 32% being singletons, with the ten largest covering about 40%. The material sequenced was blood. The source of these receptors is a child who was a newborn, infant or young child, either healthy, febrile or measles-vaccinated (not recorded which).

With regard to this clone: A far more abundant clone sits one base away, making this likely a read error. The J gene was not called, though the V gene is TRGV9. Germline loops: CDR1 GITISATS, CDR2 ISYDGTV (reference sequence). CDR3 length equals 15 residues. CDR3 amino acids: CALWEVQLGKKMKVF. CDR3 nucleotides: TGTGCCTTGTGGGAGGTGCAGTTGGGCAAAAAAATGAAGGTATTT.

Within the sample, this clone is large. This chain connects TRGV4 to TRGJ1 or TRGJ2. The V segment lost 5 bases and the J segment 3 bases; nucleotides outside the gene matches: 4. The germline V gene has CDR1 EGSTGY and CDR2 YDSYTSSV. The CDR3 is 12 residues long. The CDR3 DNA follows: TGTGCCACCTGGGGCTTTTATTATAAGAAACTCTTT. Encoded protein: CATWGFYYKKLF.

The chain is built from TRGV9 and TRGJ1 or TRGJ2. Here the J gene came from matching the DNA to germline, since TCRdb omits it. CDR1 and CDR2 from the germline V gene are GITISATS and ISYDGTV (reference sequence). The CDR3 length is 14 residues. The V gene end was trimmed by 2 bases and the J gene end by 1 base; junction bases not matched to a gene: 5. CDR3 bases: TGTGCCTTGTGGGAGGCTCGTAATTATTATAAGAAACTCTTT. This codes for CALWEARNYYKKLF.

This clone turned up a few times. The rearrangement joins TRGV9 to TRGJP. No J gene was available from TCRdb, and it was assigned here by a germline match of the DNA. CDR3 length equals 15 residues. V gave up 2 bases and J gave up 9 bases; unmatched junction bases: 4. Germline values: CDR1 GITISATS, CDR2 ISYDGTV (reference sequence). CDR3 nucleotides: TGTGCCTTGTGGGAGGCGGGGTTGGGCAAAAAAATCAAGGTATTT. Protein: CALWEAGLGKKIKVF.

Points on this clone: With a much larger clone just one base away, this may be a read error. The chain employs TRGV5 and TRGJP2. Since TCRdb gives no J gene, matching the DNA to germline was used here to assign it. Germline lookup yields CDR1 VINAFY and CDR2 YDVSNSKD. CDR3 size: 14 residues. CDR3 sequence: CAAWDRVSDWIKTF. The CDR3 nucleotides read TGTGCCGCCTGGGACAGGGTTAGTGATTGGATCAAGACGTTT.

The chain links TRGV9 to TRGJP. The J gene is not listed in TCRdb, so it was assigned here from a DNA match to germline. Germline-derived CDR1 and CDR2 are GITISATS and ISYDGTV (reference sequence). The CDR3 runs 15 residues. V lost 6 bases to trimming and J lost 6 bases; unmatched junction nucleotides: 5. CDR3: CALWRRELGKKIKVF. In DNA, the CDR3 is TGTGCCTTGTGGCGGCGAGAGTTGGGCAAAAAAATCAAGGTATTT.

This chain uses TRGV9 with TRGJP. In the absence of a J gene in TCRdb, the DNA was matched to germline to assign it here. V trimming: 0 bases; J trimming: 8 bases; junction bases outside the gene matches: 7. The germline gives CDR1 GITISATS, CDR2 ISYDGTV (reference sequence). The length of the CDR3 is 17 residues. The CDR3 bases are TGTGCCTTGTGGGAGGTGGTTCCGAAGTTGGGCAAAAAAATCAAGGTATTT. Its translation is CALWEVVPKLGKKIKVF.

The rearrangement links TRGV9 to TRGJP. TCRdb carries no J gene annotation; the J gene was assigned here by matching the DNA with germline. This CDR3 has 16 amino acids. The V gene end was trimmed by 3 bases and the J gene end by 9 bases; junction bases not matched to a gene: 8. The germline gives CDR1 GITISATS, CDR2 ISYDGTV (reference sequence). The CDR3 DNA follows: TGTGCCTTGTGGGAGCCTTCGGTGTTGGGCAAAAAAATCAAGGTATTT. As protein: CALWEPSVLGKKIKVF.

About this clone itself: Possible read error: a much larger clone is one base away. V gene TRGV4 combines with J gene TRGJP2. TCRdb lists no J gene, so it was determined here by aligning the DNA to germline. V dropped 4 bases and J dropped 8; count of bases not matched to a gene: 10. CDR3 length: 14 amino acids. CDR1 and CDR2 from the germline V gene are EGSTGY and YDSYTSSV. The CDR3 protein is CATWDGHPDWIKTF. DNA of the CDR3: TGTGCCACCTGGGACGGGCACCCCGATTGGATCAAGACGTTT.

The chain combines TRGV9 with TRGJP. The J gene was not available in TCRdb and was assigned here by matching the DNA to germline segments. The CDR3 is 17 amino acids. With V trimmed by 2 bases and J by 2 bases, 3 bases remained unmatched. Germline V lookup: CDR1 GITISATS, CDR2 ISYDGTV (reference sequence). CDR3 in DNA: TGTGCCTTGTGGGAGGGCCGGCAAGAGTTGGGCAAAAAAATCAAGGTATTT. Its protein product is CALWEGRQELGKKIKVF.

The CDR3 region has the DNA TGTGCCACCTGGGACCTCCGACCGAATTATTATAAGAAACTCTTT. Translating it yields CATWDLRPNYYKKLF. The gene calls are TRGV5 and TRGJ1 or TRGJ2. TCRdb is silent on the J gene; assignment here came from matching the DNA to germline. Germline loops: CDR1 VINAFY, CDR2 YDVSNSKD. The CDR3 sequence is 15 residues long. The junction had 8 bases not matched to a gene; V was cut back by 3 bases and J by 0 bases.

This CDR3 is CALWEYGGFTQLF. CDR3 DNA: TGTGCCTTGTGGGAGTATGGAGGATTCACGCAACTCTTT. The V gene reported is TRGV9; the J gene is uncalled. Germline loops: CDR1 GITISATS, CDR2 ISYDGTV (reference sequence). The CDR3 has 13 residues.

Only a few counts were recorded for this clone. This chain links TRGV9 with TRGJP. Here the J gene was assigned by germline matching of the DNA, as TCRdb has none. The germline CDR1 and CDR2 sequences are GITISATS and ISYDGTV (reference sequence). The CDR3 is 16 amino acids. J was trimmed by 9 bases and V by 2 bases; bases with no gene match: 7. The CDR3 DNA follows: TGTGCCTTGTGGGAGGCCCAGGGGTTGGGCAAAAAAATCAAGGTATTT. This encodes CALWEAQGLGKKIKVF.

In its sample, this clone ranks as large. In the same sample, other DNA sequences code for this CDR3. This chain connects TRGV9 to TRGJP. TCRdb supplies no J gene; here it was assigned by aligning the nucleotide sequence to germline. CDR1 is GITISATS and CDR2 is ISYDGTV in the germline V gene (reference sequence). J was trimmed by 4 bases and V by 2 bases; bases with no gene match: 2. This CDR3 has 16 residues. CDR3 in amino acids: CALWEAQELGKKIKVF. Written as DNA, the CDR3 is TGTGCCTTGTGGGAGGCACAAGAGTTGGGCAAAAAAATCAAGGTATTT.

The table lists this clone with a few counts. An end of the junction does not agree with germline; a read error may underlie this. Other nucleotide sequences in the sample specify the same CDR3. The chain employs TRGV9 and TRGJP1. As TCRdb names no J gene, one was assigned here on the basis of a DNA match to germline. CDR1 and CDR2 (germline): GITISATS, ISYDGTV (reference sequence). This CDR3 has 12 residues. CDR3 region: CALCTTGWFKIF. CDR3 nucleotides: TGTGCCTTGTGCACCACTGGCTGGTTCAAGATATTT.

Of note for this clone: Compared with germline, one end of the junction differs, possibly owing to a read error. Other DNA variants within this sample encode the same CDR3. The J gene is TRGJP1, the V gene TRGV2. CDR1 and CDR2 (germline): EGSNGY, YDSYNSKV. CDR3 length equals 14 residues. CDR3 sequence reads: CATWDVPTGWFKIF. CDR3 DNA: TGTGCTACCTGGGACGTTCCTACTGGTTGGTTCAAGATATTT.

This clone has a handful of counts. The DNA of the CDR3 is TGTGCCTTGTGGGGTAGTGATTGGATCAAGACGTTT. Amino acids: CALWGSDWIKTF. The chain recombines TRGV9 with TRGJP2. Assignment of the J gene here rests on matching the DNA to germline, because TCRdb gives none. V gave up 5 bases and J gave up 3 bases; unmatched junction bases: 0. The length of the CDR3 is 12 residues. Germline V gives CDR1 GITISATS, CDR2 ISYDGTV (reference sequence).

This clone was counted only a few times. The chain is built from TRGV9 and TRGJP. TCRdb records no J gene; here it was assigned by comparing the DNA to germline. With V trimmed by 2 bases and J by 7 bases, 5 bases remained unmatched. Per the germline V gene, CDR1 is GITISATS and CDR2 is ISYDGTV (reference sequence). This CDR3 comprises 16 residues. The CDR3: CALWEGWELGKKIKVF. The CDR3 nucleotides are TGTGCCTTGTGGGAGGGCTGGGAGTTGGGCAAAAAAATCAAGGTATTT.

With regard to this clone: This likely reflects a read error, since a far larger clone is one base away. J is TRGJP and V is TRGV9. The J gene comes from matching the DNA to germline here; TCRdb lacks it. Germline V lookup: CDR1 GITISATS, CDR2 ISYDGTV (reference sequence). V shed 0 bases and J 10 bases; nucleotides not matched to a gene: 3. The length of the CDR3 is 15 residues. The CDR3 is CALWEVDLGKKIKVF. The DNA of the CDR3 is TGTGCCTTGTGGGAGGTGGACTTGGGCAAAAAAATCAAGGTATTT.